This entry lists 18 T cell receptor beta chains sequenced from one sample in a study of a mutant IDH1 vaccine in newly diagnosed glioma (dated by TCRdb to the early 2020s). What this sample's time point label stands for: week 23, last vaccination. Each vaccine dose, consisting of 300 ug of a 20-mer mutant IDH1 peptide in Montanide, was administered subcutaneously with topical imiquimod. The antigens for these receptors are not known. Libraries were built with the immunoSEQ multiplex PCR assay. Not all clones reach the TCRdb copy of this immuneACCESS table, which keeps in-frame sequences only. Checked studies attribute under half of the gap to unresolved V genes and leave the rest unexplained. Across this sample there are about 38,000 clones, with more than 80% seen only once. Jointly, the top ten make up 5.1% of the sample. The sequencing here drew on PBMCs, taken from a glioma patient whose treatment included an IDH1 peptide vaccine. The origin of the receptors is a middle-aged man with glioma.

The chain links TRBV10-3 to TRBJ2-7; D gene unclear. The germline V gene encodes CDR1 ENHRY and CDR2 SYGVKD. The V end lost 0 bases, the J end lost 2 bases, and 14 bases lay between the germline ends. The CDR3 sequence is 16 residues long. The CDR3 loop reads CAISESRLGLTYEQYF. The CDR3 DNA reads TGTGCCATCAGTGAGTCGAGGCTGGGTCTAACCTACGAGCAGTACTTC.

The rearrangement joins TRBV6-5 to TRBJ1-4; perhaps TRBD1 as D (5 bases). Germline values: CDR1 MNHEY, CDR2 SVGAGI. V lost 5 bases to trimming and J lost 7 bases, with 14 bases between them. The CDR3 has 14 residues. The CDR3 region is CASSRYLRGEKLFF. CDR3 DNA: TGTGCCAGCAGTCGTTACCTTAGGGGTGAAAAACTGTTTTTT.

The rearrangement links TRBV9 to TRBJ2-5; 7 positions agree with TRBD2. V dropped 2 bases and J dropped 2; count of bases not matched to a gene: 15. CDR1 and CDR2 (germline): SGDLS, YYNGEE. This CDR3 is 18 amino acids long. The CDR3 spells CASSVQPADQGLQETQYF. CDR3 nucleotide sequence: TGTGCCAGCAGCGTCCAACCCGCCGACCAGGGACTACAAGAGACCCAGTACTTC.

This clone came up once. The chain employs TRBV18 and TRBJ2-5; D gene ambiguous. CDR3 length: 14 residues. The germline V gene has CDR1 KGHSH and CDR2 LQKENI. Trimming cost V 5 bases and J 0 bases, with 10 bases left between them. The CDR3 protein is CASSSSSYQETQYF. In DNA form, the CDR3 reads TGTGCCAGCTCATCTTCCAGTTACCAAGAGACCCAGTACTTC.

The J gene is TRBJ2-7, the V gene TRBV7-2; 7 bases are a match to TRBD2. Germline CDR1 SGHTA, CDR2 FQGNSA. V lost 5 bases, J lost 2 bases, and 9 bases stayed unmatched. The CDR3 is 15 residues long. The chain's CDR3 is CASSGVKRGPYEQYF. CDR3 bases: TGTGCCAGCAGCGGAGTAAAGCGGGGACCCTACGAGCAGTACTTC.

V usage is TRBV6-1 and J usage is TRBJ2-1, with 7 bases identical to TRBD2. V lost 5 bases and J lost 6; bases outside the gene matches: 10. The CDR3 loop spans 15 amino acids. Per germline, CDR1 MNHNS and CDR2 SASEGT. CDR3 bases: TGTGCCAGCAGTCCCCGAGGGCGGGGGAGCAATGAGCAGTTCTTC. Translation: CASSPRGRGSNEQFF.

This chain joins TRBV2 and TRBJ2-3; the match to TRBD2 covers 9 bases. This CDR3 spans 15 amino acids. Per germline, CDR1 SNHLY and CDR2 FYNNEI. The V gene end was trimmed by 4 bases and the J gene end by 4 bases; junction bases not matched to a gene: 6. The CDR3 spells CASSGASGKADTQYF. In DNA form, the CDR3 reads TGTGCCAGCAGTGGGGCTAGCGGGAAGGCAGATACGCAGTATTTT.

CDR3 amino acids: CASRGRGVAEAFF. The CDR3 DNA follows: TGCGCCAGCAGGGGACGGGGGGTCGCTGAAGCTTTCTTT. The chain has TRBV10-1 and TRBJ1-1, with a weak D call TRBD1 (5 bases). In germline, CDR1 is WNHNN, CDR2 SYGVQD (reference sequence). The CDR3 contains 13 residues. Trimming took 6 bases from V and 6 from J, leaving 14 bases between them.

This clone was observed a handful of times. The chain carries TRBV2 and TRBJ2-7; D is perhaps TRBD1 (7 bases). The V end lost 7 bases, the J end lost 5 bases, and 15 bases lay between the germline ends. Germline CDR1 and CDR2: SNHLY and FYNNEI. This CDR3 is 13 amino acids long. The CDR3 spells CASIRQGLDEQYF. The CDR3 nucleotides are TGTGCCAGCATCCGACAGGGACTTGACGAGCAGTACTTC.

V gene TRBV5-1 combines with J gene TRBJ2-3; the D call may be TRBD1 or TRBD2 (5 bases each). V was cut by 4 bases and J by 7 bases, with 22 bases left in between. The germline V gene has CDR1 SGHRS and CDR2 YFSETQ. CDR3 length equals 16 residues. This CDR3 is CASSAGLASRGNTQYF. The DNA of the CDR3 is TGCGCCAGCAGCGCCGGGCTCGCCTCGAGGGGTAATACGCAGTATTTT.

This chain uses TRBV19 with TRBJ1-1; 11 bases map to TRBD1. This CDR3 is 15 amino acids long. The ends lost 6 bases at V and 4 bases at J; junction bases unmatched: 7. In germline, CDR1 is LNHDA, CDR2 SQIVND (reference sequence). Here the CDR3 reads CASSLGQGVVTEAFF. The DNA of the CDR3 is TGTGCCAGTAGCCTGGGACAGGGGGTGGTCACTGAAGCTTTCTTT.

The chain recombines TRBV2 with TRBJ2-7, with 16 bases lining up with TRBD2. V shed 7 bases, J shed 4 bases, and the junction held 13 bases outside the gene matches. The germline V gene encodes CDR1 SNHLY and CDR2 FYNNEI. CDR3 size: 18 residues. CDR3 nucleotides: TGTGCCAGCAATCCCGGGACTAGCGGGAGGGCCAATCTATACGAGCAGTACTTC. Protein: CASNPGTSGRANLYEQYF.

The chain links TRBV5-6 to TRBJ1-6, with D possibly TRBD1 on 6 matching bases. The V end was cut by 2 bases, the J end by 8 bases, with 14 bases between. The germline CDR1 and CDR2 sequences are SGHDT and YYEEEE. The CDR3 covers 15 residues. In nucleotides, the CDR3 is TGTGCCAGCAGCTTAGGACAGAGGGGCTATTCACCCCTCCACTTT. This codes for CASSLGQRGYSPLHF. The variable domain in full, with the rest retrieved from reference TRBV5-6 and TRBJ1-6, is DAGVTQSPTHLIKTRGQQVTLRCSPKSGHDTVSWYQQALGQGPQFIFQYYEEEERQRGNFPDRFSGHQFPNYSSELNVNALLLGDSALYLCASSLGQRGYSPLHFGNGTRLTVT.

The V gene is TRBV6-5, the J gene TRBJ1-6; D may be TRBD1 (5 bases). The V end was cut by 7 bases, the J end by 7 bases, with 14 bases between. This CDR3 region has 14 residues. Germline V gene data show CDR1 as MNHEY and CDR2 as SVGAGI. CDR3 sequence: CASKRGVGNSPLHF. DNA for the CDR3: TGTGCCAGCAAGAGGGGTGTGGGGAATTCACCCCTCCACTTT.

The chain employs TRBV4-2 and TRBJ1-2, with a tentative D call TRBD1 (6 bases). The germline V and J ends were trimmed by 0 bases and 4 bases, with 15 bases remaining between them. CDR1 LGHNA and CDR2 YNFKEQ come from the germline V gene. CDR3 length: 16 amino acids. As DNA, the CDR3 is TGTGCCAGCAGCCAAGAACCCAAGGACAGTGGCTATGGCTACACCTTC. Its translation: CASSQEPKDSGYGYTF.

The V and J genes are TRBV23-1 and TRBJ1-2, with TRBD1 matching 10 bases. TRBV23-1 is an ORF, and what it does is uncertain. Germline trimming cut 2 bases from V and 8 bases from J; bases unmatched to any gene: 14. The CDR3 has 17 amino acids. This CDR3 reads CASSQLKCGQGGLGYTF. Here the CDR3 DNA reads TGCGCCAGCAGTCAACTAAAATGTGGACAGGGGGGATTAGGCTACACCTTC.

This sequence joins TRBV5-4 and TRBJ1-1; 8 bases line up with TRBD1. Germline assignment: CDR1 SGHNT and CDR2 YYREEE (reference sequence). V lost 4 bases and J lost 5; bases outside the gene matches: 7. The CDR3 has 14 amino acids. CDR3 nucleotide sequence: TGTGCCAGCAGCCTCGGACAGGGTTTAACTGAAGCTTTCTTT. Amino acids: CASSLGQGLTEAFF.

This clone was detected a few times. The CDR3, as DNA: TGTGCCAGCAGCCCGCGTTGGGATTCACCCCTCCACTTT. Amino acid sequence: CASSPRWDSPLHF. The V call is TRBV9, the J call TRBJ1-6, with D uncertain. Germline CDR1 reads SGDLS; CDR2 reads YYNGEE. V was trimmed by 4 bases and J by 8 bases, leaving 10 bases between them. The length of the CDR3 is 13 residues.